These T cell receptor beta chains were read from a single sample in a study of vaccination and CD4 T cells after COVID-19. One entry per CDR3 protein, called by TCRdb with MiXCR from the PCR reads. This table holds roughly 13,000 distinct CDR3 sequences, 20% to 25% found once. Which antigens these TCRs recognize remains unknown. Specimen: CD4+ T cells from blood, cultured in vitro, collected after SARS-CoV-2 vaccination. These receptors all stem from a human donor who had recovered from COVID-19. The CDR3 runs from the conserved cysteine through the conserved F or W. D genes are given only for firm matches. Not all rows give a size; the values are once, few, many and, for expanded clones, a class.

>.|TRBJ2-2|TRBV7-7|few
CASSLGRVPNTGELFF
TGTGCTAGCAGCTTAGGGCGGGTTCCGAACACCGGGGAGCTGTTTTTT
>.|TRBJ1-5|TRBV20-1|.
CSARGPWGYQPQHF
TGCAGTGCTAGAGGACCGTGGGGTTATCAGCCCCAGCATTTT
>.|TRBJ1-1|TRBV6-2/TRBV6-3|few
CASSREHRNTEAFF
TGTGCCAGCAGTAGGGAACACCGGAACACTGAAGCTTTCTTT
>TRBD1|TRBJ2-6|TRBV7-9|.
CASSPRARDRASIGANVLTF
TGTGCCAGCAGCCCCCGGGCCCGGGACAGGGCCTCAATCGGGGCCAACGTCCTGACTTTC
>TRBD2|TRBJ2-2|TRBV10-3|.
CAIRSGTSVYTGELVF
TGTGCCATCAGGTCCGGGACTAGCGTTTACACCGGGGAGCTGGTTTTT
>.|TRBJ1-1|TRBV19|few
CASQLTGGTEAFF
TGTGCCAGTCAGCTAACGGGGGGCACTGAAGCTTTCTTT
>TRBD2|TRBJ2-3|TRBV6-1|.
CASRLAGTTSTDTQYF
TGTGCCAGCCGACTAGCGGGAACTACTAGCACAGATACGCAGTATTTT
>.|TRBJ1-5|TRBV20-1|.
CSATTGGRMGSPQHF
TGCAGTGCCACGACAGGCGGCCGGATGGGTTCGCCCCAGCATTTT
>.|TRBJ1-1|TRBV20-1|few
CSARKATVNTEAFF
TGCAGTGCTCGCAAGGCAACAGTGAACACTGAAGCTTTCTTT
>.|TRBJ1-1|TRBV6-5|medium-sized
CASSYPTGNTEAFF
TGTGCCAGCAGTTACCCGACAGGGAACACTGAAGCTTTCTTT
>TRBD1|TRBJ1-1|TRBV19|few
CASRPGTALTEAFF
TGTGCCAGTAGGCCGGGGACAGCCTTGACGGAAGCTTTCTTT
>.|TRBJ2-7|TRBV19|.
CASSMEVSGYEQYF
TGTGCCAGTAGTATGGAGGTGTCGGGTTACGAGCAGTACTTC
>.|TRBJ2-1|TRBV5-4|.
CASSLVTSYNEQFF
TGTGCCAGCAGCTTGGTGACTAGTTACAATGAGCAGTTCTTC
>.|TRBJ2-3|TRBV10-3|.
CAISELVANTDTQYF
TGTGCCATCAGTGAGTTGGTAGCGAACACAGATACGCAGTATTTT
>.|TRBJ1-1|TRBV6-1|few
CATDSYMDTEAFF
TGTGCCACCGACAGCTATATGGACACTGAAGCTTTCTTT
>.|TRBJ2-1|TRBV20-1|few
CSARALSGSSYNEQFF
TGCAGTGCTAGGGCACTTAGCGGAAGCTCCTACAATGAGCAGTTCTTC
>.|TRBJ1-3|TRBV20-1|once
CSARDPGGNTIYF
TGCAGTGCTAGAGATCCGGGAGGAAACACCATATATTTT
>.|TRBJ2-5|TRBV5-1|.
CASSRFTSLDPVSVSEETQYF
TGCGCCAGCAGCCGCTTCACGTCCCTCGACCCCGTCAGCGTTTCGGAGGAGACCCAGTACTTC
>.|TRBJ2-1|TRBV5-5|.
CASTRSGLSEGEQFF
TGTGCCAGCACCCGCTCAGGGCTATCCGAGGGTGAGCAGTTCTTC
>.|TRBJ1-6|TRBV11-2|few
CASSASTYNSPLHF
TGTGCCAGCAGCGCCTCCACTTATAATTCACCCCTCCACTTT
>.|TRBJ1-2|TRBV6-1|.
CASRSSPAGGGYTF
TGTGCCAGCAGATCTAGCCCTGCTGGGGGCGGCTACACCTTC
>TRBD1|TRBJ2-6|TRBV7-9|few
CASSFLAGQGNSGANVLTF
TGTGCCAGCAGCTTCCTAGCTGGACAGGGCAACTCTGGGGCCAACGTCCTGACTTTC
>.|TRBJ1-1|TRBV2|.
CASSRVWSTEAFF
TGTGCCAGCTCGCGGGTATGGAGCACTGAAGCTTTCTTT
>.|TRBJ2-1|TRBV7-8|few
CASSLRRDGSREQFF
TGTGCCAGCAGCTTACGCCGGGACGGCTCGCGGGAGCAGTTCTTC
>.|TRBJ1-4|TRBV11-2|.
CASRAGSNEKLFF
TGTGCCAGCAGAGCAGGGAGTAATGAAAAACTGTTTTTT
>.|TRBJ1-2|TRBV27|few
CASTPGPDYGYTF
TGTGCCAGCACCCCAGGGCCGGACTATGGCTACACCTTC
>.|TRBJ1-6|TRBV5-6|.
CASSLRPNLGSPLHF
TGTGCCAGCAGCTTGCGGCCCAATCTCGGTTCACCCCTCCACTTT
>.|TRBJ1-1|TRBV20-1|few
CSAKAGTLNTEAFF
TGCAGTGCTAAGGCGGGGACACTGAACACTGAAGCTTTCTTT
>TRBD1|TRBJ1-5|TRBV19|.
CASRGSGTGRQPQHF
TGTGCCAGTAGGGGATCCGGGACAGGGAGACAGCCCCAGCATTTT
>.|TRBJ2-4|TRBV7-2|.
CASSLVLRGGIQYF
TGTGCCAGCAGCTTAGTCCTGAGGGGGGGCATTCAGTACTTC
>.|TRBJ2-1|TRBV20-1|few
CSAELTDYNEQFF
TGCAGTGCAGAATTGACGGATTACAATGAGCAGTTCTTC
>TRBD2|TRBJ2-7|TRBV4-1|.
CASSSPERGVYEQYF
TGCGCCAGCTCCTCACCGGAGCGGGGCGTCTACGAGCAGTACTTC
>TRBD1|TRBJ1-2|TRBV28|.
CASSYRGQGYGYTF
TGTGCCAGCAGTTATAGGGGGCAGGGCTATGGCTACACCTTC
>TRBD2|TRBJ2-3|TRBV4-1|.
CASSPAQLAGAVDTQYF
TGCGCCAGCAGCCCTGCGCAGCTAGCGGGAGCGGTGGATACGCAGTATTTT
>.|TRBJ1-5|TRBV6-2/TRBV6-3|.
CASNHRARSKGNQPQHF
TGTGCCAGCAACCATCGTGCGCGATCCAAGGGCAATCAGCCCCAGCATTTT
>TRBD2|TRBJ2-1|TRBV20-1|medium-sized
CSARGLAGGSGQFF
TGCAGTGCTAGAGGGCTAGCGGGAGGTTCAGGGCAGTTCTTC
>TRBD2|TRBJ2-3|TRBV5-1|few
CASSSLGTSADTQYF
TGCGCCAGCAGCTCCCTTGGGACTAGCGCAGATACGCAGTATTTT
>TRBD2|TRBJ2-5|TRBV2|medium-sized
CATGTSGRRGTQYF
TGTGCCACCGGGACTAGCGGGAGGCGGGGGACCCAGTACTTC
>TRBD2|TRBJ2-7|TRBV28|.
CASSFSGSSYEQYF
TGTGCCAGCAGTTTTAGCGGGAGCTCCTACGAGCAGTACTTC
>TRBD2|TRBJ2-3|TRBV28|.
CASSSHGRGTDTQYF
TGTGCCAGCAGTTCCCACGGGAGGGGCACAGATACGCAGTATTTT
>.|TRBJ2-1|TRBV6-5|few
CASSYLNNEQFF
TGTGCCAGCAGTTACTTGAACAATGAGCAGTTCTTC
>.|TRBJ2-5|TRBV7-3|medium-sized
CASSTYLEETQYF
TGTGCCAGCAGCACCTACCTTGAAGAGACCCAGTACTTC
>TRBD2|TRBJ2-1|TRBV7-9|.
CASSLEGLAGGNEQFF
TGTGCCAGCAGCTTAGAGGGACTAGCAGGGGGGAATGAGCAGTTCTTC
>.|TRBJ2-7|TRBV7-2|few
CASSLGRSSYEQYF
TGTGCCAGCAGCTTGGGAAGGAGCTCCTACGAGCAGTACTTC
>.|TRBJ2-3|TRBV6-1|few
CASKTGSETDTQYF
TGTGCCAGCAAAACAGGGAGTGAGACAGATACGCAGTATTTT
>.|TRBJ2-5|TRBV6-2/TRBV6-3|few
CASSSIRDTARETQYF
TGTGCCAGCAGTAGTATCCGGGACACCGCCCGAGAGACCCAGTACTTC
>TRBD2|TRBJ2-7|TRBV20-1|.
CSARAPRGEYEQYF
TGCAGCGCCAGGGCCCCACGGGGGGAATACGAGCAGTACTTC
>.|TRBJ1-1|TRBV19|.
CASSTPRGRDTEAFF
TGTGCCAGTAGTACACCCAGGGGTCGGGACACTGAAGCTTTCTTT
>.|TRBJ1-4|TRBV7-2|.
CASSLFPGSNEKLFF
TGTGCCAGCAGCTTATTCCCAGGGTCAAATGAAAAACTGTTTTTT
>TRBD2|TRBJ2-2|TRBV28|.
CAAGRDGELFF
TGTGCCGCCGGGAGGGACGGGGAGCTGTTTTTT
>.|TRBJ1-2|TRBV5-6|few
CASSPSWQPPKGYTF
TGTGCCAGCAGCCCCTCCTGGCAGCCGCCAAAGGGCTACACCTTC
>.|TRBJ1-6|TRBV12-3/TRBV12-4|.
CASSIGQLSSYNSPLHF
TGTGCCAGCAGTATTGGGCAGTTGAGCTCCTATAATTCACCCCTCCACTTT
>.|TRBJ1-2|TRBV6-5|few
CASSYSEDYYGYTF
TGTGCCAGCAGTTACTCGGAGGATTACTATGGCTACACCTTC